The rows below give T cell receptor beta chains drawn from one sample of a study of Graves' ophthalmopathy and Graves' hyperthyroidism. TCRdb independently ran MiXCR on the multiplex PCR reads; one entry per CDR3 protein. This table holds about 740,000 distinct CDR3 sequences, around 40% found once. Sequencing was done on a sample of peripheral blood. These receptor sequences come from an adult man with Graves' ophthalmopathy. Both conserved end residues are part of each CDR3. A D gene is named only where the DNA matches it firmly. Clone size, where shown, is once, few, many, or a class for clones that have expanded.

v_gene	abundance	j_gene	d_gene	CDR3nt	CDR3aa
TRBV2	few	TRBJ2-7	.	TGTGCCAGCAGTAAGTTGAACAGAAACGAGCAGTACTTC	CASSKLNRNEQYF
TRBV25-1	many	TRBJ1-2	.	TGTGCCAGCAGTCAATTGGGGGGCTCTGGCTACACCTTC	CASSQLGGSGYTF
TRBV25-1	.	TRBJ2-1	.	TGTGCCAGCAGTGACCGTTTAGGCTATGAGCAGTTCTTC	CASSDRLGYEQFF
TRBV24-1	few	TRBJ2-2	.	TGTGCCACCGGAAAACCCGGGGCCACCGGGGAGCTGTTTTTT	CATGKPGATGELFF
TRBV29-1	many	TRBJ2-5	.	TGCAGCGTGGGACTCAGCCAAGAGACCCAGTACTTC	CSVGLSQETQYF
TRBV25-1	.	TRBJ1-2	TRBD1	TGTGCTAGCAGTGATCGGGAGGGGGGACAGGGACGCTATGGCTACACCTTC	CASSDREGGQGRYGYTF
TRBV7-6	many	TRBJ1-3	.	TGTGCCAGCAGTCGAGGTCCGCCAGGAAACACCATATATTTT	CASSRGPPGNTIYF
TRBV12-3/TRBV12-4	few	TRBJ2-5	.	TGTGCCAGCAGTTTAACCGGGACAAGAAAAGAGACCCAGTACTTC	CASSLTGTRKETQYF
TRBV7-9	many	TRBJ1-3	.	TGTGCCAGCATCTCAGGGTGGGGCTCTGGAAACACCATATATTTT	CASISGWGSGNTIYF
TRBV9	.	TRBJ2-7	TRBD2	TGTGCCAGCAGCACGGGGACTAGCGGGAGCGAGCAGTACTTC	CASSTGTSGSEQYF
TRBV19	once	TRBJ2-7	.	TGTGCCAGTAGTATCGACGGCGCACCCGCACGCGGGCAGTACTTC	CASSIDGAPARGQYF
TRBV14	many	TRBJ1-6	.	TGTGCCAGCAGCCAAGAGACCAGACTCCATTCACCCCTCCACTTT	CASSQETRLHSPLHF
TRBV6-2/TRBV6-3	few	TRBJ2-7	.	TGTGCCAGCAGTCACGCACCCTACGAGCAGTACTTC	CASSHAPYEQYF
TRBV25-1	.	TRBJ2-7	.	TGTGCCAGCAGTTTATCCCCGGCCAAATCCTACGAGCAGTACTTC	CASSLSPAKSYEQYF
TRBV2	many	TRBJ2-5	.	TGTGCCAGCTCGAAGGGTTCTGACCAAGAGACCCAGTACTTC	CASSKGSDQETQYF
TRBV10-3	.	TRBJ2-7	TRBD2	TGTGCCAGCGCAGGGACTAGGAGCTCCTACGAGCAGTACTTC	CASAGTRSSYEQYF
TRBV15	.	TRBJ2-5	TRBD2	TGTGCCACCAGCAGTTCTAGCGGGAAGGGGGAGACCCAGTACTTC	CATSSSSGKGETQYF
TRBV7-2	many	TRBJ1-1	.	TGTGCCAGCAGCCCAGGGAGGACTGAAGCTTTCTTT	CASSPGRTEAFF
TRBV5-1	.	TRBJ2-7	TRBD1	TGCGCCAGCAGGATCCGGGACAGTGATACCCTCGAGCAGTACTTC	CASRIRDSDTLEQYF
TRBV9	.	TRBJ1-2	.	TGTGCCAGCAGCGTAGAATCAGGGGCGGGATATGGCTACACCTTC	CASSVESGAGYGYTF
TRBV7-9	.	TRBJ1-1	.	TGCGCCAGCAGCCAAGATTCTAATTCGGGTGAAGCTTTCTTT	CASSQDSNSGEAFF
TRBV20-1	many	TRBJ2-5	TRBD2	TGCAGTGCCAAACTAGCGGCCCAGGGGACCCAGTACTTC	CSAKLAAQGTQYF
TRBV9	.	TRBJ2-7	TRBD2	TGTGCCAGCAGCGTCTCCGGGACTAACCACTACGAGCAGTACTTC	CASSVSGTNHYEQYF
TRBV6-6	.	TRBJ1-2	TRBD1	TGTGCCAGCAGTCCACCGGGACAGGGGAAAGGCTACACCTTC	CASSPPGQGKGYTF
TRBV11-2	.	TRBJ2-5	TRBD2	TGTGCCAGCAGTCAGGTCCTACTAGCGGGGGCCGGGGAGACCCAGTACTTC	CASSQVLLAGAGETQYF
TRBV7-9	few	TRBJ2-5	.	TGTGCCAGCAGCTTAGTGTTCGAGACCCAGTACTTC	CASSLVFETQYF
TRBV4-3	.	TRBJ1-2	TRBD1	TGCGCCAGCAGCCAAGAGGTTGTGAACAGGGGCAACTATGGCTACACCTTC	CASSQEVVNRGNYGYTF
TRBV20-1	.	TRBJ2-2	.	TGCAGTGCGGGGACACCGAACACCGGGGAGCTGTTTTTT	CSAGTPNTGELFF
TRBV7-3	many	TRBJ1-1	.	TGTGCCAGCAGCTTAAACCAGGGTACTGAAGCTTTCTTT	CASSLNQGTEAFF
TRBV19	.	TRBJ2-3	.	TGTGCCAGTACAAGACTAGGCACAGATACGCAGTATTTT	CASTRLGTDTQYF
TRBV29-1	many	TRBJ1-2	.	TGCAGCGTTTGGGCGGTCGGGACGATTGGCTACACCTTC	CSVWAVGTIGYTF
TRBV24-1	.	TRBJ1-5	.	TGTGCCAGCAGTTTACCCGGGGATCAGCCCCAGCATTTT	CASSLPGDQPQHF